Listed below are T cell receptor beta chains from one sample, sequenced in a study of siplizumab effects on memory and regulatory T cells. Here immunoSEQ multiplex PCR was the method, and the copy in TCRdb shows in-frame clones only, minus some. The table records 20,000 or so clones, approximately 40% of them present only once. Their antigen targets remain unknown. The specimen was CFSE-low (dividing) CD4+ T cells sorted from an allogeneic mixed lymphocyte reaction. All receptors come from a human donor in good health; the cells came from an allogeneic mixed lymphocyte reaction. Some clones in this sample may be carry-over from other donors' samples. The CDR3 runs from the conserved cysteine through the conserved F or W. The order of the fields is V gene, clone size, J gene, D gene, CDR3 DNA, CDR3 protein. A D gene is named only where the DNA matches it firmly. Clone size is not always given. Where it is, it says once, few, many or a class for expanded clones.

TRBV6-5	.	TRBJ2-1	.	TGTGCCAGCAGTTACTCGCAGGTTATAAATGAGCAGTTCTTC	CASSYSQVINEQFF
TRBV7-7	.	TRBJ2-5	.	TGTGCCAGCAGCCCCATTAAAATCGGAGAGACCCAGTACTTC	CASSPIKIGETQYF
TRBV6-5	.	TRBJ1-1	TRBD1	TGTGCCAGCAGTTCCGGGACAGGGAACACTGAAGCTTTCTTT	CASSSGTGNTEAFF
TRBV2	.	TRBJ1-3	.	TGTGCCAGCAGTGCTCTGAACACCATATATTTT	CASSALNTIYF
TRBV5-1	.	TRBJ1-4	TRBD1	TGCGCCAGCAGACCGCAGGGGGCCGGTGAAAAACTGTTTTTT	CASRPQGAGEKLFF
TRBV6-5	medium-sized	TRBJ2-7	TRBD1	TGTGCCAGCCGGGACAGGGGACCCTACGAGCAGTACTTC	CASRDRGPYEQYF
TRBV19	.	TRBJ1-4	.	TGTGCCAGTAGCGTCGTTGGGACCTCTAATGAAAAACTGTTTTTT	CASSVVGTSNEKLFF
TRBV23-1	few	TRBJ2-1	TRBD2	TGCGCCAGCAGTCAAAACCTTCCCCCGGGACTAGCGGGAGTATGGTACAATGAGCAGTTCTTC	CASSQNLPPGLAGVWYNEQFF
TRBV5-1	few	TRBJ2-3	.	TGCGCCAGCAGCTTGGGGGGGACCTGGGGCACAGATACGCAGTATTTT	CASSLGGTWGTDTQYF
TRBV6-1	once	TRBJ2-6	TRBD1	TGTGCCAGCAGTGAAGCCGGGACAGGGGGCTCTGGGGCCAACGTCCTGACTTTC	CASSEAGTGGSGANVLTF
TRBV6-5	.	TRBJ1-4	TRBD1	TGTGCCAGCAGTAGAGAGACAGGGAGGGAAAAACTGTTTTTT	CASSRETGREKLFF
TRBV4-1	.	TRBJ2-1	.	TGCGCCAGCAGCCCTTTAAGGGGGAGCTCCTACAATGAGCAGTTCTTC	CASSPLRGSSYNEQFF
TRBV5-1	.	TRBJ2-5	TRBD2	TGCGCCAGCAGCCTATCAGGGACTAGCGGGATCTCCATGAAGCAGTACTTC	CASSLSGTSGISMKQYF
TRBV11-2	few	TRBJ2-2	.	TGTGCCAGCAGCTTTTCCGGGCTACGGGGCACCGGGGAGCTGTTTTTT	CASSFSGLRGTGELFF
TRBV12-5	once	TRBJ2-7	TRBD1	TGTGCTAGTGGTTTGGCCTTAATCGGGACAGGGGATTACGAGCAGTACTTC	CASGLALIGTGDYEQYF
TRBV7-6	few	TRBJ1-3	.	TGTGCCAGCAGCTTAATTGACTCTCGGGGAACTGGAAACACCATATATTTT	CASSLIDSRGTGNTIYF
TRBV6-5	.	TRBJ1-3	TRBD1	TGTGCCAGCCGCGCCCCAGGGGGCTCTGGAAACACCATATATTTT	CASRAPGGSGNTIYF
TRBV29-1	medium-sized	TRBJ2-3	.	TGCAGCGTTTGGACAGATACGCAGTATTTT	CSVWTDTQYF
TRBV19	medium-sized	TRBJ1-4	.	TGTGCCAGTAGTATAGAGGCAGGACGGGAAAAACTGTTTTTT	CASSIEAGREKLFF
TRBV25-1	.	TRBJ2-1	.	TGTGCCAGCAGTGAAGTAGTTGAGCAGTTCTTC	CASSEVVEQFF
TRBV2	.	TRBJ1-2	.	TGTGCCAGCAGTTTCAGCCTCCCTAGGGGCTACACCTTC	CASSFSLPRGYTF
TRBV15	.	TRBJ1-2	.	TGTGCCACCAGCAGAGGGCGGATCCCGGATAACTATGGCTACACCTTC	CATSRGRIPDNYGYTF
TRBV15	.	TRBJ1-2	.	TGTGCCACCAGCAGACCCACTACAGGGTTCCATGGCTACACCTTC	CATSRPTTGFHGYTF
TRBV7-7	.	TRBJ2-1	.	TGTGCTAGCAGCTTAGGCGCAGACTCCTACAATGAGCAGTTCTTC	CASSLGADSYNEQFF
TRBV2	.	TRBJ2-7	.	TGTGCCAGCAGCGGTCCGGGCAGGGGAGGAGTTTACGAGCAGTACTTC	CASSGPGRGGVYEQYF
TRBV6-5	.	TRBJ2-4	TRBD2	TGTGCCAGCAGTTACAAAAGGCTAGCGGGGATAAACATTCAGTACTTC	CASSYKRLAGINIQYF
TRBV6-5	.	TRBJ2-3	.	TGTGCCAGCAGTCTTAGCAGGGGCCCAGATACGCAGTATTTT	CASSLSRGPDTQYF
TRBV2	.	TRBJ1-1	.	TGTGCCAGCAAGGTCCCCCAACTTGAAGCTTTCTTT	CASKVPQLEAFF
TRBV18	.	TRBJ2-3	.	TGTGCCAGCTCACCCTCCGGGAGTAGGGATACGCAGTATTTT	CASSPSGSRDTQYF
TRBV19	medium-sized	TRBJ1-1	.	TGTGCCAGTAGTATAGATCGGCGGGGGAGCACTGAAGCTTTCTTT	CASSIDRRGSTEAFF
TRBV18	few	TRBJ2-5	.	TGTGCCAGCTCACCACAGGTTTTGGGAGAGACCCAGTACTTC	CASSPQVLGETQYF
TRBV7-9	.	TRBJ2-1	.	TGTGCCAGCAGCTTAGGGGTGGGGGTAGCGTCCTACAATGAGCAGTTCTTC	CASSLGVGVASYNEQFF
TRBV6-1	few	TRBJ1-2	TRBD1	TGTGCCAGCAGATGGGACAGGACTAACTATGGCTACACCTTC	CASRWDRTNYGYTF
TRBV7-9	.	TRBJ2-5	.	TGTGCCAGCAGCTTAAAGGGCAAGACCCAGTACTTC	CASSLKGKTQYF